This T cell receptor (beta chain) was identified in a study of T-cell reconstitution after alpha-beta-depleted transplantation in children. General study findings and limits: After transplant, at about two months, alpha-beta T cells were reportedly derived from several hundred expanded graft clones.

The CDR3 is 15 residues long. J gave up 6 bases and V 3 bases, and 9 bases lay outside the gene matches. Germline-derived CDR1 and CDR2 are WNHNN and SYGVQD (reference sequence). For TCRbeta, the library was prepared with unique molecular identifiers. TCRdb analysed the PCR reads with MiXCR anew, one entry per CDR3 protein. This sample has 45,000 to 60,000 distinct CDR3 sequences; about 50% occur once, and the top ten carry around two fifths. Points on this clonotype: No antigen is known for it.

This clonotype was obtained from a boy less than two years old with SCID, due to receive a stem cell transplant. The chain links TRBV10-1 to TRBJ2-3; 7 bases match TRBD1. The starting material was peripheral blood, obtained before TCRalphabeta/CD19-depleted stem cell transplant. The CDR3 bases are TGCGCCAGCAGTGACACAGGGGCCCCAGGGGATACGCAGTATTTT. This codes for CASSDTGAPGDTQYF.